This TCR beta chain was observed in a study of OX40 agonist ivuxolimab in advanced cancers. Libraries were prepared by immunoSEQ multiplex PCR; TCRdb keeps only in-frame clonotypes and omits some of them. The sample includes approximately 7,000 clones, 94% seen only once; the top ten take 10% to 12%. The V segment lost 11 bases and the J segment 4 bases; nucleotides outside the gene matches: 8. The CDR3 is made up of 13 amino acids. From germline, CDR1 is SNHLY and CDR2 FYNNEI. This specimen consisted of CD4+ or CD8+ T cells sorted from blood, obtained in a trial of the OX40 agonist ivuxolimab. This chain uses TRBV2 with TRBJ1-2, with 9 bases matching TRBD1. The TCR originated in an adult with an advanced solid tumor such as melanoma, head and neck, liver or kidney cancer. CDR3 in amino acids: CAGGQGRGYGYTF. CDR3 nucleotide sequence: TGTGCCGGTGGACAGGGGAGAGGCTATGGCTACACCTTC.